The present TCR beta chain was sequenced within a study of T cells after yellow fever vaccination. TCRdb itself ran the 5' RACE reads through MiXCR, one entry per CDR3 protein. The table lists 500,000 to 650,000 distinct CDR3 sequences, roughly 17% of them singletons. CDR3 length equals 16 residues. The germline V and J ends were trimmed by 2 bases and 2 bases, with 13 bases remaining between them. Germline V gives CDR1 PRHDT, CDR2 FYEKMQ (reference sequence). The input for sequencing was PBMCs, taken more than 4 days after the first yellow fever vaccination. The sequence was collected from a man younger than 30 who received the YFV17D yellow fever vaccine. The rearrangement links TRBV13 to TRBJ2-1; D is perhaps TRBD1 (6 bases). The CDR3 bases are TGTGCCAGCAGCTTAACAGGGCCTGCCCCCTACAATGAGCAGTTCTTC. The encoded protein is CASSLTGPAPYNEQFF.